Listed below are T cell receptor beta chains from one sample, sequenced in a study of CD4 T cells in relation to SARS-CoV-2 and coronaviruses. Repertoires were generated with immunoSEQ multiplex PCR, while TCRdb's copy carries only in-frame clones and drops some. In the table there are approximately 60,000 clones, 92% of which are singletons. What was sequenced was naive CD4+ T cells from PBMCs. The receptors here all came from an adult with COVID-19. Each CDR3 is given with its conserved first and last residue. The order of the fields is J gene, V gene, D gene, clone size, CDR3 length, CDR3 DNA, CDR3 protein. The D gene is left open where the match is weak. Clone size, where shown, is once, few, many, or a class for clones that have expanded.

j_call: TRBJ2-5; v_call: TRBV30; d_call: .; clone_size: .; cdr3_length: 14; cdr3_nt: TGTGCCTTGGAGCTAGGTGCTGTCAGTCAGACCCAGTACTTC; cdr3_aa: CALELGAVSQTQYF
j_call: TRBJ2-3; v_call: TRBV18; d_call: .; clone_size: .; cdr3_length: 14; cdr3_nt: TGTGCCAGCCAACGTTCAGGGGCCCCAGATACGCAGTATTTT; cdr3_aa: CASQRSGAPDTQYF
j_call: TRBJ2-5; v_call: TRBV28; d_call: TRBD2; clone_size: once; cdr3_length: 15; cdr3_nt: TGTGCCAGCAGTGGCTCGGGTGCGGGAGAAGAGACCCAGTACTTC; cdr3_aa: CASSGSGAGEETQYF
j_call: TRBJ1-5; v_call: TRBV2; d_call: TRBD1; clone_size: .; cdr3_length: 14; cdr3_nt: TGTGCCAGCAGTGGGCAGGGGGCCGGTCAGCCCCAGCATTTT; cdr3_aa: CASSGQGAGQPQHF
j_call: TRBJ2-3; v_call: TRBV12-3/TRBV12-4; d_call: TRBD1; clone_size: .; cdr3_length: 12; cdr3_nt: TGTGCCAGCAGTTCACAGGGGTATACGCAGTATTTT; cdr3_aa: CASSSQGYTQYF
j_call: TRBJ2-7; v_call: TRBV5-1; d_call: TRBD1; clone_size: .; cdr3_length: 17; cdr3_nt: TGCGCCAGCAGCTTGGCCAACAGGGGGACGGGCTCCTACGAGCAGTACTTC; cdr3_aa: CASSLANRGTGSYEQYF
j_call: TRBJ1-5; v_call: TRBV28; d_call: .; clone_size: once; cdr3_length: 14; cdr3_nt: TGTGCCAGCAGTTTAGTCTGGGGTCCCGGGCCCCAGCATTTT; cdr3_aa: CASSLVWGPGPQHF
j_call: TRBJ1-2; v_call: TRBV7-9; d_call: TRBD1; clone_size: .; cdr3_length: 17; cdr3_nt: TGTGCCAGCAGCACGTACCTCGGACAGGGGGCTAACTATGGCTACACCTTC; cdr3_aa: CASSTYLGQGANYGYTF
j_call: TRBJ2-4; v_call: TRBV6-5; d_call: .; clone_size: .; cdr3_length: 13; cdr3_nt: TGTGCCAGCCGAGACGGGCCCAAAAACATTCAGTACTTC; cdr3_aa: CASRDGPKNIQYF
j_call: TRBJ2-1; v_call: TRBV5-1; d_call: .; clone_size: .; cdr3_length: 12; cdr3_nt: TGCGCCAGCAGCTTGGCCGAGGTTGAGCAGTTCTTC; cdr3_aa: CASSLAEVEQFF
j_call: TRBJ1-2; v_call: TRBV28; d_call: .; clone_size: .; cdr3_length: 12; cdr3_nt: TGTGCCAGCAGTTTTGCGGTCTATGGCTACACCTTC; cdr3_aa: CASSFAVYGYTF
j_call: TRBJ1-3; v_call: TRBV3-1/TRBV3-2; d_call: .; clone_size: once; cdr3_length: 15; cdr3_nt: TGTGCCAGCAGCCAAGATTCAGGGTCTGGAAACACCATATATTTT; cdr3_aa: CASSQDSGSGNTIYF
j_call: TRBJ2-1; v_call: TRBV19; d_call: TRBD2; clone_size: .; cdr3_length: 16; cdr3_nt: TGTGCCAGTAGTGGGCTCTATTTAGCGGGAGTCCGGGAGCAGTTCTTC; cdr3_aa: CASSGLYLAGVREQFF
j_call: TRBJ2-2; v_call: TRBV7-9; d_call: .; clone_size: .; cdr3_length: 14; cdr3_nt: TGTGCCAGCAGCTTAGACGGGAGAGACGGGGAGCTGTTTTTT; cdr3_aa: CASSLDGRDGELFF
j_call: TRBJ2-3; v_call: TRBV19; d_call: TRBD1; clone_size: .; cdr3_length: 14; cdr3_nt: TGTGCCAGTAGTATAACGACAGGGGGAAATACGCAGTATTTT; cdr3_aa: CASSITTGGNTQYF
j_call: TRBJ1-5; v_call: TRBV18; d_call: .; clone_size: .; cdr3_length: 15; cdr3_nt: TGTGCCAGCTCACGGGGGGGTTTTAGCAATCAGCCCCAGCATTTT; cdr3_aa: CASSRGGFSNQPQHF
j_call: TRBJ1-2; v_call: TRBV19; d_call: .; clone_size: .; cdr3_length: 16; cdr3_nt: TGTGCCAGTAGTAGAATCACAGGGATCGCTAACTATGGCTACACCTTC; cdr3_aa: CASSRITGIANYGYTF
j_call: TRBJ1-5; v_call: TRBV6-6; d_call: TRBD1; clone_size: few; cdr3_length: 13; cdr3_nt: TGTGCCAGCAGCGGGACAGACAATCAGCCCCAGCATTTT; cdr3_aa: CASSGTDNQPQHF
j_call: TRBJ2-3; v_call: TRBV27; d_call: .; clone_size: .; cdr3_length: 13; cdr3_nt: TGTGCCAGTCGGGACTCACGCACAGATACGCAGTATTTT; cdr3_aa: CASRDSRTDTQYF
j_call: TRBJ2-1; v_call: TRBV12-3/TRBV12-4; d_call: .; clone_size: .; cdr3_length: 13; cdr3_nt: TGTGCCAGCAGTTTCGACAGTTACAATGAGCAGTTCTTC; cdr3_aa: CASSFDSYNEQFF
j_call: TRBJ2-7; v_call: TRBV3-1/TRBV3-2; d_call: .; clone_size: .; cdr3_length: 13; cdr3_nt: TGTGCCAGCAGCCAGGGACGGCACTACGAGCAGTACTTC; cdr3_aa: CASSQGRHYEQYF
j_call: TRBJ2-3; v_call: TRBV9; d_call: .; clone_size: .; cdr3_length: 11; cdr3_nt: TGTGCCAGCAGCGTAGGGTATACGCAGTATTTT; cdr3_aa: CASSVGYTQYF
j_call: TRBJ2-7; v_call: TRBV27; d_call: .; clone_size: .; cdr3_length: 14; cdr3_nt: TGTGCCAGCAGCCCTAGCCCGACCAACTACGAGCAGTACTTC; cdr3_aa: CASSPSPTNYEQYF
j_call: TRBJ1-5; v_call: TRBV6-1; d_call: .; clone_size: .; cdr3_length: 15; cdr3_nt: TGTGCCAGCAGTGAACCGGGGGATTTCAGTCAGCCCCAGCATTTT; cdr3_aa: CASSEPGDFSQPQHF
j_call: TRBJ2-1; v_call: TRBV2; d_call: .; clone_size: .; cdr3_length: 13; cdr3_nt: TGTGCCAGCAGTATAATCGCCGGGGGTGAGCAGTTCTTC; cdr3_aa: CASSIIAGGEQFF
j_call: TRBJ1-5; v_call: TRBV19; d_call: .; clone_size: few; cdr3_length: 19; cdr3_nt: TGTGCCAGTAGTATACCCCCCGGTACGGTCGTCAATAGCAATCAGCCCCAGCATTTT; cdr3_aa: CASSIPPGTVVNSNQPQHF
j_call: TRBJ1-2; v_call: TRBV9; d_call: .; clone_size: .; cdr3_length: 15; cdr3_nt: TGTGCCAGCAGCGTAGGGGCGGAGGGTGCCTATGGCTACACCTTC; cdr3_aa: CASSVGAEGAYGYTF
j_call: TRBJ2-7; v_call: TRBV28; d_call: .; clone_size: .; cdr3_length: 12; cdr3_nt: TGTGCCAGCAGGGACACTGCCTACGAGCAGTACTTC; cdr3_aa: CASRDTAYEQYF
j_call: TRBJ1-1; v_call: TRBV10-3; d_call: TRBD1; clone_size: .; cdr3_length: 16; cdr3_nt: TGTGCCATCAGTGACGTGGGGGGCACAGGGGGCACTGAAGCTTTCTTT; cdr3_aa: CAISDVGGTGGTEAFF
j_call: TRBJ2-1; v_call: TRBV20-1; d_call: TRBD2; clone_size: once; cdr3_length: 14; cdr3_nt: TGCAGTGCTAGTCAAGCGGGAGTTGACAATGAGCAGTTCTTC; cdr3_aa: CSASQAGVDNEQFF
j_call: TRBJ2-3; v_call: TRBV5-4; d_call: TRBD2; clone_size: .; cdr3_length: 15; cdr3_nt: TGTGCCAGCAGCAAAAGCGGGAGTGGAGTAGATACGCAGTATTTT; cdr3_aa: CASSKSGSGVDTQYF
j_call: TRBJ2-7; v_call: TRBV5-4; d_call: TRBD1; clone_size: .; cdr3_length: 15; cdr3_nt: TGTGCCAGCAGCGAACCGGGACAGGGCTTCTACGAGCAGTACTTC; cdr3_aa: CASSEPGQGFYEQYF